The 4 T cell receptor beta chains given below trace back to one sample, sequenced in a study of neurological immune-mediated disorders. Via MiXCR, TCRdb re-called the 5' RACE reads, giving one row per CDR3 protein. The sample holds some 55,000 distinct CDR3 sequences; more than 7% are singletons and the top ten take under 2%. Described time point: longitudinal time-point 3. Sequencing input: PBMCs. The receptors were sampled from a middle-aged woman in good health.

At least ten counts were recorded for this clonotype. V usage is TRBV3-1 and J usage is TRBJ2-7; D ambiguous. V was clipped by 1 base and J by 0 bases, with 16 bases between them. Germline CDR1 reads LGHDT; CDR2 reads YNNKEL (reference sequence). The CDR3 covers 17 residues. This chain's CDR3 is CASSQALRTASSYEQYF. The CDR3 DNA sequence: TGTGCCAGCAGCCAAGCTCTTAGGACGGCGAGCTCCTACGAGCAGTACTTC.

The chain combines TRBV7-8 with TRBJ2-7, with 14 bases matching TRBD2. The CDR3 spans 17 residues. The junction had 8 bases not matched to a gene; V was cut back by 4 bases and J by 3 bases. In germline, CDR1 is SGHVS, CDR2 FQNEAQ. CDR3 nucleotide sequence: TGTGCCAGCAGCTCAACGGGACTAGCGGGAGCCCGCTACGAGCAGTACTTC. This encodes CASSSTGLAGARYEQYF.

This clonotype showed up just a few times. This chain connects TRBV29-1 to TRBJ1-1; D is ambiguous. This CDR3 contains 11 residues. The germline V and J ends were trimmed by 4 bases and 2 bases, with 5 bases remaining between them. Germline-derived CDR1 and CDR2 are SQVTM and ANQGSEA. The CDR3 reads CSVVANTEAFF. The CDR3 DNA sequence: TGCAGCGTTGTAGCTAACACTGAAGCTTTCTTT.

This clonotype has at least ten counts. The V and J genes are TRBV5-5 and TRBJ2-1; TRBD2 matches 13 bases. This CDR3 spans 15 amino acids. Per the germline V gene, CDR1 is SGHKS and CDR2 is YYEKEE (reference sequence). Trimming removed 4 bases from V and 8 bases from J; junction bases left unmatched: 6. CDR3 region: CASSRGLAGAYEQFF. CDR3 bases: TGTGCCAGCAGCCGTGGACTAGCGGGAGCCTATGAGCAGTTCTTC.